Presented here are 4 T cell receptor beta chains from one specimen sequenced in a study of shared clonotypes between healthy human individuals. Profiled with immunoSEQ multiplex PCR; TCRdb holds only in-frame clones, not every one. Of about 1 million clones listed, 75% are singletons. The source material was memory CD4+ T cells sorted from blood. Subset indicated: CD45RA-negative fraction. These receptors originate from a man younger than 30 in good health.

This clone occurred a few times. The chain has TRBV7-2 and TRBJ1-3; 9 bases agree with TRBD1. V lost 1 base to trimming and J lost 6 bases; unmatched junction nucleotides: 4. The CDR3 is 15 amino acids. Germline-derived CDR1 and CDR2 are SGHTA and FQGNSA. This CDR3 reads CASSLEGTGPNTIYF. CDR3 sequence (DNA): TGTGCCAGCAGCTTAGAAGGGACAGGGCCAAACACCATATATTTT.

V usage is TRBV28 and J usage is TRBJ1-2; D not resolved. Deletions cut 6 bases from V and 5 bases from J, with 10 bases between. This CDR3 is 12 amino acids long. Germline V gives CDR1 MDHEN, CDR2 SYDVKM. The CDR3 protein is CASSQAPYGYTF. The DNA for the CDR3 is TGTGCCAGCAGCCAGGCGCCTTATGGCTACACCTTC.

This chain connects TRBV19 to TRBJ2-6; 10 nucleotides agree with TRBD2. Germline assignment: CDR1 LNHDA and CDR2 SQIVND (reference sequence). V trimming: 5 bases; J trimming: 0 bases; junction bases outside the gene matches: 10. The length of the CDR3 is 19 residues. The CDR3 protein is CASSAQRGGTGSGANVLTF. The CDR3 DNA is TGTGCCAGTAGTGCCCAGCGGGGGGGAACTGGCTCTGGGGCCAACGTCCTGACTTTC.

In the case of this clone: This same CDR3 is encoded by further DNA sequences in the sample. The V and J genes are TRBV5-1 and TRBJ2-1; no clear D gene. The germline CDR1 and CDR2 sequences are SGHRS and YFSETQ. The CDR3 runs 17 residues. V lost 0 bases and J lost 0, with 13 bases in between. CDR3 protein: CASSLASGSSSYNEQFF. The CDR3 DNA follows: TGCGCCAGCAGCTTGGCCAGTGGTTCAAGCTCCTACAATGAGCAGTTCTTC.